A single sample is the source of the 2 T cell receptor beta chains below, sequenced in a study of tissue T cells after allogeneic stem cell transplantation. Produced via immunoSEQ multiplex PCR; TCRdb's table is partial and in-frame only. This sample yields over 7,500 clones, of which about 35% are seen a single time; about 3.3% belongs to the top ten. Time point here: mouse harvest day 14 after allogeneic transplant. Tail vein injection delivered 10^7 T-cell-depleted bone marrow cells and 10^6 splenic CD5+ T cells. The sequenced sample consisted of skin. All receptors come from a female BALB/c mouse given C57BL/6 T cells with graft-versus-host disease after an allogeneic hematopoietic cell transplant.

Turning to this clone: Each gene name is a mouse one. From the germline J gene comes the end of the CDR3, since the read stops 1 residue before it. V gene TRBV29 combines with J gene TRBJ2-5, with TRBD2 matching 7 bases. Germline CDR1 reads MSHET; CDR2 reads SYDVDS. The CDR3 covers 14 residues. V shed 6 bases and J 2 bases; nucleotides not matched to a gene: 5. This CDR3 reads CASSSGGFQDTQYF. The covered CDR3 bases are TGTGCTAGCAGCTCTGGGGGATTCCAAGACACCCAGTAC.

About this clone: Mouse gene names and germline throughout. Incomplete CDR3 DNA: TGTGCCAGCAGTATCGACTGGGGGGGCTATGCTGAGCAGTTC. This gives the protein CASSIDWGGYAEQF. The entire CDR3 protein is CASSIDWGGYAEQFF. This rearrangement joins TRBV26 to TRBJ2-1; 11 nucleotides line up with TRBD2. The CDR3 end lies 1 residue beyond the end of the read and is filled in from the germline J gene. After removal of 5 bases from V and 3 bases from J, the junction contained 3 bases not matched to a gene. CDR1 is KGHPV, CDR2 FQNQEV, per germline (reference sequence). This CDR3 spans 15 amino acids.